This T cell receptor (beta chain) was captured by sequencing in a study of T-cell reconstitution after alpha-beta-depleted transplantation in children. The CDR3 has 13 residues. Per germline, CDR1 MDHEN and CDR2 SYDVKM. Trimming removed 8 bases from V and 1 base from J, with 8 bases in between. Study outcomes and limitations: Surviving recipient T cells and thymic progenitors underlay high day-60 TCRbeta diversity in some patients. The main origin of T-cell counts and diversity one year after transplant was newly produced T cells.

This clonotype appeared many times. The antigen is unknown. During its preparation, the TCRbeta library received unique molecular identifiers. TCRdb re-derived calls from the PCR reads in MiXCR, one entry per CDR3 protein. This table has about 290,000 distinct CDR3 sequences, just over 7.5% appearing once. The source of this sequence is a female patient aged 2 to 10 who had a stem cell transplant for Fanconi anemia, so the T cells may come from the graft donor. The chain uses TRBV28 and TRBJ2-2; D unclear. This material consisted of peripheral blood, taken 360 days after TCRalphabeta/CD19-depleted stem cell transplant. The CDR3 bases are TGTGCCAGCCTTGGGGAGAACACCGGGGAGCTGTTTTTT. Translating it yields CASLGENTGELFF.